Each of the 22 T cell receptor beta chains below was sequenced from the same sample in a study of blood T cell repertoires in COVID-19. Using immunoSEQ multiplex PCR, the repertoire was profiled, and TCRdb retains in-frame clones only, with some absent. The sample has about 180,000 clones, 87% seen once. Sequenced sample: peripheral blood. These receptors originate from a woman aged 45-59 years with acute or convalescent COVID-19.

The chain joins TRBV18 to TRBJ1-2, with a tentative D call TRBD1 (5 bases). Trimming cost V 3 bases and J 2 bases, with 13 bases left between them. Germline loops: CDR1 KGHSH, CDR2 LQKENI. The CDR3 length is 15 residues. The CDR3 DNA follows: TGTGCCAGCTCACCGGTCCCGGACATAAACTATGGCTACACCTTC. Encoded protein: CASSPVPDINYGYTF.

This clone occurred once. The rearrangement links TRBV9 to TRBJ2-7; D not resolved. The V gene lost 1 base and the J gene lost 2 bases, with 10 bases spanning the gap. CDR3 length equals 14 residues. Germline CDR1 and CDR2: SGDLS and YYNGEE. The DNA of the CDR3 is TGTGCCAGCAGCGTAAATCAGGCCACCTACGAGCAGTACTTC. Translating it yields CASSVNQATYEQYF.

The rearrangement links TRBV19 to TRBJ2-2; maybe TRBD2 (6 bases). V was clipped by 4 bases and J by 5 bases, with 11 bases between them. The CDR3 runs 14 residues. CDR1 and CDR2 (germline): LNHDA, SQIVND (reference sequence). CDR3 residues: CASSTSLATGELFF. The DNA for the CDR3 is TGTGCCAGTAGTACGAGCCTAGCGACCGGGGAGCTGTTTTTT.

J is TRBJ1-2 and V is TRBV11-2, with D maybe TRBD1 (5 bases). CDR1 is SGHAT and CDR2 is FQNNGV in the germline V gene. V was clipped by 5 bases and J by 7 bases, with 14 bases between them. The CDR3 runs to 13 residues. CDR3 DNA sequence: TGTGCCAGCAGCCCCGGGGGGGAGGGTGGCTACACCTTC. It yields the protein CASSPGGEGGYTF.

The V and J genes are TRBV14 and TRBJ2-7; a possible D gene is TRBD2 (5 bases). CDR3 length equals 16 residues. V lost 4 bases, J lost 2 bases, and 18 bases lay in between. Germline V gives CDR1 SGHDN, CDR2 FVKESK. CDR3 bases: TGTGCCAGCAGCCCCCTTTACTCGGGGAGTACCTACGAGCAGTACTTC. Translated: CASSPLYSGSTYEQYF.

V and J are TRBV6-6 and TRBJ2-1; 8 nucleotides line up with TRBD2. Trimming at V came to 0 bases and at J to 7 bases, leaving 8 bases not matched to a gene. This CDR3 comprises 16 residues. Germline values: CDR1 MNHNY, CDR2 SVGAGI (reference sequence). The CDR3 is CASSYSSGSRDNEQFF. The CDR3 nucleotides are TGTGCCAGCAGTTACTCAAGCGGGAGTAGAGATAATGAGCAGTTCTTC.

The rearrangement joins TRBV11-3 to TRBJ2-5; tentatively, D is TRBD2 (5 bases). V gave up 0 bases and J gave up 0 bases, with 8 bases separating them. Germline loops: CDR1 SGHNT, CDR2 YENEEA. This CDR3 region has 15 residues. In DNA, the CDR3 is TGTGCCAGCAGCTTAGACAGCGGTTACCAAGAGACCCAGTACTTC. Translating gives CASSLDSGYQETQYF.

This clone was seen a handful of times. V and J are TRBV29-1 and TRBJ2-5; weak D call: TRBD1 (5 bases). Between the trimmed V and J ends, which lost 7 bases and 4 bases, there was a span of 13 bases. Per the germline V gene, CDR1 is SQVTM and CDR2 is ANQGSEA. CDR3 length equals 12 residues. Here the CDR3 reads CSAHTGPETQYF. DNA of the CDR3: TGCAGCGCCCATACAGGCCCAGAGACCCAGTACTTC.

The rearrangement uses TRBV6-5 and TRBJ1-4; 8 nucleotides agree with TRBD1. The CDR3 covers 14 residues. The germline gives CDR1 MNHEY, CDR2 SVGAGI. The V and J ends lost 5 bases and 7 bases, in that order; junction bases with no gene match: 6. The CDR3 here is CASSPRGPSEKLFF. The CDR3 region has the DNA TGTGCCAGCAGTCCCAGGGGGCCAAGTGAAAAACTGTTTTTT.

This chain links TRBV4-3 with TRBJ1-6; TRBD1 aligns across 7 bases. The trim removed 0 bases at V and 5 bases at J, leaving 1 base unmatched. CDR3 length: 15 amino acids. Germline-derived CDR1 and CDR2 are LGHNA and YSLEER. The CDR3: CASSQDGTDNSPLHF. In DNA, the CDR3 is TGCGCCAGCAGCCAAGATGGGACAGATAATTCACCCCTCCACTTT.

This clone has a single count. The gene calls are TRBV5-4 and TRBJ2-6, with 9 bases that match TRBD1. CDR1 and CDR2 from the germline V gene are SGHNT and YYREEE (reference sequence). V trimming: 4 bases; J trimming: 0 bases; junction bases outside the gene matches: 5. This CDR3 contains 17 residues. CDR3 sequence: CASSAGTGRSGANVLTF. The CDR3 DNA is TGTGCCAGCAGCGCCGGGACAGGGCGCTCTGGGGCCAACGTCCTGACTTTC.

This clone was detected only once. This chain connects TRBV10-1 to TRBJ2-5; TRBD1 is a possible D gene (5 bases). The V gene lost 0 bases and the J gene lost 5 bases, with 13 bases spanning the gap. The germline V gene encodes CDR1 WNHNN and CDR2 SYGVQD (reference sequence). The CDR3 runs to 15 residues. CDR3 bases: TGCGCCAGCAGTGAGTCGCGCGGCAGGGCGGAGACCCAGTACTTC. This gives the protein CASSESRGRAETQYF.

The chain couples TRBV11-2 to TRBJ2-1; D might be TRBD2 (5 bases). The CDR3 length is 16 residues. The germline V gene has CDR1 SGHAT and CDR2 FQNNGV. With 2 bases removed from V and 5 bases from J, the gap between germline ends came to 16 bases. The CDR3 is CASSLPSRGSNNEQFF. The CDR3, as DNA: TGTGCCAGCAGCTTACCATCCCGCGGGTCAAACAATGAGCAGTTCTTC.

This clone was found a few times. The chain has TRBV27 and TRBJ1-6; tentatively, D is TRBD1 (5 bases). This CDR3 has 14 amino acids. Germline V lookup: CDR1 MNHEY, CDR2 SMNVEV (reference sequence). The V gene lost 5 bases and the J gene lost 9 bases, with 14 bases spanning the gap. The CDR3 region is CASSPRDLISPLHF. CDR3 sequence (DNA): TGTGCCAGCAGTCCACGGGACTTGATTTCACCCCTCCACTTT.

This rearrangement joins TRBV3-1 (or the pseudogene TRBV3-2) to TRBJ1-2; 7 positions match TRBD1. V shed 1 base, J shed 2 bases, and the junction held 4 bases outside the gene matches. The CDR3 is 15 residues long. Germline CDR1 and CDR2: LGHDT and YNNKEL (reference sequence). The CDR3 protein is CASSQVQGENYGYTF. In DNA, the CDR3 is TGTGCCAGCAGCCAAGTGCAGGGGGAGAACTATGGCTACACCTTC.

CDR3 residues: CASSIFSSTDTQYF. For the CDR3, the DNA is TGTGCCAGCAGCATTTTCTCCTCCACAGATACGCAGTATTTT. The V gene is TRBV5-8, the J gene TRBJ2-3; the D is unclear. Per germline, CDR1 SGHTS and CDR2 YDEGEE. Trimming took off 4 bases at V and 2 bases at J, with 11 bases between the two ends. The CDR3 consists of 14 residues. Full variable domain (rest looked up from reference TRBV5-8 and TRBJ2-3): EAGVTQSPTHLIKTRGQQATLRCSPISGHTSVYWYQQALGLGLQFLLWYDEGEERNRGNFPPRFSGRQFPNYSSELNVNALELEDSALYLCASSIFSSTDTQYFGPGTRLTVL.

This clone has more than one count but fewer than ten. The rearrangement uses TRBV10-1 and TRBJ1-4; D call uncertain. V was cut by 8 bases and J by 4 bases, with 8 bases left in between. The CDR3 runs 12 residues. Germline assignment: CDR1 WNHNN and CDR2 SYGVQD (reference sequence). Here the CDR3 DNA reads TGCGCCAGCGGGAGAGATAATGAAAAACTGTTTTTT. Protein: CASGRDNEKLFF.

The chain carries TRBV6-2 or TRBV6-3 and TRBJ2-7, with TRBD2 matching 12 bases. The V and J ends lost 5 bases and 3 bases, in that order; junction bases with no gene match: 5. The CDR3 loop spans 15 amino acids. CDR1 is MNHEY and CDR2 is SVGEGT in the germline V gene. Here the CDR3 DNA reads TGTGCCAGCAGTCGGCCGGGACTAGCGGGCTACGAGCAGTACTTC. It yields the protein CASSRPGLAGYEQYF.

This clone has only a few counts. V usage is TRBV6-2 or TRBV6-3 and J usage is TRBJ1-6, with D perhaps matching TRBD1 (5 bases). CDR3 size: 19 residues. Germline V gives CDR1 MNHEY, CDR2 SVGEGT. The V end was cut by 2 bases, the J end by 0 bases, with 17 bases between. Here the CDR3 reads CASSYVADRLSSYNSPLHF. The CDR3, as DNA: TGTGCCAGCAGTTACGTCGCCGACAGACTGTCCTCCTATAATTCACCCCTCCACTTT.

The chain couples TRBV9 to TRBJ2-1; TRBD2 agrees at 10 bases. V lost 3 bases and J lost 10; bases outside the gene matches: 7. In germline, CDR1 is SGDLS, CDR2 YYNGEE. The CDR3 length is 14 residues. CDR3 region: CASSASGRSDEQFF. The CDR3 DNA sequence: TGTGCCAGCAGCGCTAGCGGGAGATCGGACGAGCAGTTCTTC. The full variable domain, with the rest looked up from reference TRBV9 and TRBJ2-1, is DSGVTQTPKHLITATGQRVTLRCSPRSGDLSVYWYQQSLDQGLQFLIQYYNGEERAKGNILERFSAQQFPDLHSELNLSSLELGDSALYFCASSASGRSDEQFFGPGTRLTVL.

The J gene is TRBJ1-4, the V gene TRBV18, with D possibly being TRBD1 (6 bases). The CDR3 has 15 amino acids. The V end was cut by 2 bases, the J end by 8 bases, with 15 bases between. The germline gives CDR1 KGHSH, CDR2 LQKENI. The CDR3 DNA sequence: TGTGCCAGCTCACCAAGCGACAGGCAAGGGGAAAAACTGTTTTTT. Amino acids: CASSPSDRQGEKLFF.

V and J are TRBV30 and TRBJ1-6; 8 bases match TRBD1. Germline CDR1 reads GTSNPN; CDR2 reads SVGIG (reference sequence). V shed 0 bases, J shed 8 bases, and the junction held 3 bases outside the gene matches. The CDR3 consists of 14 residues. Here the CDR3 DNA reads TGTGCCTGGAGTGTATCACAGGGGGATTCACCCCTCCACTTT. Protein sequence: CAWSVSQGDSPLHF.